Listed below are T cell receptor beta chains from one sample, sequenced in a study of CD8 T cells in Susac syndrome. From the immunoSEQ multiplex PCR reads, TCRdb called clonotypes with MiXCR, one entry per CDR3 protein. The repertoire holds about 210,000 distinct CDR3 sequences, with about 95% as singletons. The sample was CD4+ T cells from PBMCs. The source is a human donor in good health. The conserved cysteine and the conserved F or W are not part of the CDR3 here. Fields, in order: V gene, clone size, J gene, D gene, CDR3 protein. The D gene is left open where the match is weak. The size of a clone is reported for some rows only, either as once, few or many, or as a class for expanded clones.

TRBV5-1	-	TRBJ2-5	TRBD1	ASSQGTGDQETQY
TRBV12-3/TRBV12-4	-	TRBJ1-1	-	ASRSESVGWGTEAF
TRBV7-9	-	TRBJ2-3	-	ASDRGSDTQY
TRBV10-3	-	TRBJ2-5	-	AIKGNQEMAQY
TRBV6-5	once	TRBJ2-1	-	ASSSPPRARGNEQF
TRBV29-1	-	TRBJ2-5	-	SVRVQETQY
TRBV23-1	-	TRBJ1-2	-	ASSQSGGVNYGYT
TRBV12-3/TRBV12-4	-	TRBJ1-1	-	ASRAIMNTEAF
TRBV18	-	TRBJ1-1	-	ASSPPGQEAF
TRBV3-1	-	TRBJ1-1	-	ASSQGRGNTEAF
TRBV7-2	-	TRBJ2-7	-	ASSPDAVTYEQY
TRBV29-1	-	TRBJ2-3	-	SDSLGGTDTQY
TRBV28	-	TRBJ2-5	-	ASSYPDRPETQY
TRBV7-9	once	TRBJ2-5	TRBD1	ASSLVRDREETQY
TRBV24-1	-	TRBJ1-5	-	ATSDPRGEGTQH
TRBV20-1	-	TRBJ2-3	-	SAMRLITSTDTQY
TRBV7-2	-	TRBJ2-4	-	ASSPDPLTKNIQY
TRBV24-1	-	TRBJ2-1	-	ATSDLVSGSYNEQF
TRBV9	-	TRBJ2-1	TRBD2	ASSVGLAGGSSYNEQF
TRBV6-2/TRBV6-3	-	TRBJ2-1	TRBD2	ASHSAGPDNEQF
TRBV29-1	-	TRBJ2-7	TRBD1	SANRGAYEQY
TRBV14	-	TRBJ1-1	-	ASSQEAWRTEAF
TRBV24-1	-	TRBJ1-1	-	ATSDFTGEAF
TRBV18	-	TRBJ2-2	-	ASWPQVNTGELF
TRBV2	-	TRBJ1-6	TRBD1	ASSAHRGASYNSPLH